The 21 T cell receptor beta chains below all came from one sample that was sequenced in a study of CD8 T cells in Susac syndrome. The RNA, about 0.45 to 1 ug, was put through reverse transcription using random hexamers. TCRdb passed the immunoSEQ multiplex PCR reads through MiXCR, listing each CDR3 protein once. The sample holds approximately 150,000 distinct CDR3 sequences, nearly 97% seen once. The sample taken for sequencing was CD4+ T cells from PBMCs. Receptors were obtained from a human donor with Susac syndrome.

The J gene is TRBJ2-1, the V gene TRBV4-1; TRBD2 matches at 9 bases. The length of the CDR3 is 17 residues. V lost 0 bases, J lost 7 bases, and 10 bases stayed unmatched. The germline V gene has CDR1 MGHRA and CDR2 YSYEKL. Here the CDR3 DNA reads TGCGCCAGCAGCCAAGATATAAGCGGGAGGAGGGGGAATGAGCAGTTCTTC. Translation: CASSQDISGRRGNEQFF.

This chain links TRBV20-1 with TRBJ2-1; 16 bases line up with TRBD2. The CDR3 extends over 19 amino acids. V dropped 6 bases and J dropped 0; count of bases not matched to a gene: 11. Germline CDR1 DFQATT, CDR2 SNEGSKA (reference sequence). CDR3 in amino acids: CSAKTGLAGGKSSYNEQFF. The CDR3 DNA sequence: TGCAGTGCAAAAACGGGACTAGCGGGAGGGAAAAGCTCCTACAATGAGCAGTTCTTC.

The chain links TRBV5-1 to TRBJ2-7, with D unclear. V lost 2 bases to trimming and J lost 0 bases, with 6 bases between them. In germline, CDR1 is SGHRS, CDR2 YFSETQ. The length of the CDR3 is 13 residues. The CDR3 bases are TGCGCCAGCAGCTTCGGATCCTCCTACGAGCAGTACTTC. It encodes CASSFGSSYEQYF.

The chain combines TRBV6-5 with TRBJ2-2; D ambiguous. V lost 3 bases and J 6 bases, leaving 5 bases between the germline ends. This CDR3 has 12 amino acids. Germline V gene data show CDR1 as MNHEY and CDR2 as SVGAGI. The CDR3 sequence is CASSYESGELFF. The DNA of the CDR3 is TGTGCCAGCAGTTATGAGTCCGGGGAGCTGTTTTTT.

This sequence joins TRBV28 and TRBJ1-5; 10 nucleotides agree with TRBD1. Looked up from germline, CDR1 is MDHEN and CDR2 is SYDVKM. The CDR3 runs 14 residues. V lost 7 bases, J lost 4 bases, and 4 bases stayed unmatched. The CDR3 sequence is CASTSGQGNQPQHF. DNA of the CDR3: TGTGCCAGCACCTCGGGACAGGGGAATCAGCCCCAGCATTTT.

V gene TRBV11-2 combines with J gene TRBJ2-2; tentatively, D is TRBD1 (6 bases). V was shortened by 3 bases and J by 3 bases, with 14 bases between the two germline ends. Germline loops: CDR1 SGHAT, CDR2 FQNNGV. CDR3 size: 16 residues. The CDR3 loop reads CASSLHGRGYTGELFF. CDR3 nucleotides: TGTGCCAGCAGCTTGCATGGCAGGGGATACACCGGGGAGCTGTTTTTT.

This sequence joins TRBV20-1 and TRBJ2-1; D gene ambiguous. V lost 0 bases and J 9 bases, leaving 12 bases between the germline ends. The CDR3 totals 13 residues. CDR1 and CDR2 from the germline V gene are DFQATT and SNEGSKA (reference sequence). The CDR3 bases are TGCAGTGCTAGAGATCCCAGGTGGAGTGAGCAGTTCTTC. Amino acid sequence: CSARDPRWSEQFF.

This chain links TRBV4-1 with TRBJ2-5, with D unresolved. Trimming shortened V by 0 bases and J by 5 bases, and 10 bases separated the two germline ends. Germline CDR1 is MGHRA and CDR2 is YSYEKL. The CDR3 has 14 residues. The CDR3 loop reads CASSQEVQRETQYF. In nucleotides, the CDR3 is TGCGCCAGCAGCCAAGAAGTCCAGAGGGAGACCCAGTACTTC.

The chain joins TRBV20-1 to TRBJ2-2, with D possibly being TRBD1 or TRBD2 (5 bases each). V was shortened by 2 bases and J by 7 bases, with 14 bases between the two germline ends. Per the germline V gene, CDR1 is DFQATT and CDR2 is SNEGSKA (reference sequence). CDR3 length equals 14 residues. The DNA of the CDR3 is TGCAGTGCTAGAAGAAGGGACGGGATCGGGGAGCTGTTTTTT. Its protein is CSARRRDGIGELFF.

The rearrangement uses TRBV12-5 and TRBJ2-5, with D maybe TRBD1 (6 bases). The CDR3 spans 14 residues. The germline CDR1 and CDR2 sequences are LGHNT and FRNRAP. V dropped 6 bases and J dropped 0 bases, with 11 bases sitting between them. CDR3 DNA: TGTGCTAGTGGACTTGGGACACACCAAGAGACCCAGTACTTC. As protein: CASGLGTHQETQYF.

V usage is TRBV13 and J usage is TRBJ2-5; D is perhaps TRBD2 (6 bases). The CDR3 has 15 amino acids. Per germline, CDR1 PRHDT and CDR2 FYEKMQ (reference sequence). Trimming cost V 3 bases and J 0 bases, with 11 bases left between them. The CDR3 protein is CASSLGRGYQETQYF. The CDR3, as DNA: TGTGCCAGCAGCTTGGGCCGGGGGTACCAAGAGACCCAGTACTTC.

CDR3 in amino acids: CASSYRVQETQYF. In nucleotides, the CDR3 is TGTGCCAGCAGCTACAGGGTACAAGAGACCCAGTACTTC. The chain is built from TRBV12-3 or TRBV12-4 and TRBJ2-5; D is possibly TRBD1 (6 bases). The CDR3 is 13 amino acids. Trimming took 6 bases from V and 2 from J, leaving 10 bases between them.

The chain combines TRBV6-2 or TRBV6-3 with TRBJ2-1; D is ambiguous. The CDR3 extends over 16 amino acids. V was clipped by 5 bases and J by 8 bases, with 22 bases between them. Looked up from germline, CDR1 is MNHEY and CDR2 is SVGEGT. CDR3 coding DNA: TGTGCCAGCAGTCCCAACTCCGGTCGTTGGGTGGATGAGCAGTTCTTC. Amino acids: CASSPNSGRWVDEQFF.

The genes are TRBV20-1 and TRBJ1-2; 7 bases are a match to TRBD1. The CDR3 is 14 residues long. Germline CDR1 is DFQATT and CDR2 is SNEGSKA (reference sequence). The V and J ends lost 6 bases and 4 bases, in that order; junction bases with no gene match: 11. CDR3 sequence reads: CSAHTGTAGYGYTF. The CDR3 nucleotides read TGCAGTGCCCACACCGGGACAGCGGGCTATGGCTACACCTTC.

This clonotype was counted between two and nine times. The V gene is TRBV29-1, the J gene TRBJ2-7, with D perhaps assigned TRBD1 or TRBD2 (5 bases each). Germline CDR1 reads SQVTM; CDR2 reads ANQGSEA. The CDR3 runs 12 residues. The V and J ends lost 7 bases and 1 base respectively, with 11 bases between them. The CDR3 loop reads CSAGTASYEQYF. The CDR3 DNA follows: TGCAGCGCTGGGACCGCTTCCTACGAGCAGTACTTC.

The rearrangement uses TRBV20-1 and TRBJ1-1; tentatively, D is TRBD1 (5 bases). CDR1 DFQATT and CDR2 SNEGSKA come from the germline V gene (reference sequence). V was cut by 7 bases and J by 1 base, with 19 bases left in between. CDR3 size: 15 residues. CDR3 loop: CSVNPRGPRNTEAFF. The CDR3, as DNA: TGCAGTGTCAACCCGCGGGGACCCAGGAACACTGAAGCTTTCTTT.

The chain uses TRBV12-3 or TRBV12-4 and TRBJ2-5; 7 nucleotides agree with TRBD2. There are 15 residues in the CDR3. V gave up 7 bases and J gave up 3 bases; unmatched junction bases: 11. CDR3 sequence reads: CASNPGLGGEETQYF. The DNA for the CDR3 is TGTGCCAGCAATCCCGGGCTGGGGGGGGAAGAGACCCAGTACTTC.

The genes are TRBV24-1 and TRBJ2-1; 12 positions match TRBD2. V was pared by 4 bases and J by 7 bases, with 13 bases of the junction left unmatched. Germline CDR1 KGHDR, CDR2 SFDVKD. This CDR3 spans 18 amino acids. CDR3 sequence (DNA): TGTGCCACCAGTGACCCATTCAGGACTAGCGGGAACCATAATGAGCAGTTCTTC. It translates to CATSDPFRTSGNHNEQFF.

This chain joins TRBV28 and TRBJ1-1; D gene ambiguous. Between the trimmed V and J ends, which lost 2 bases and 6 bases, there was a span of 7 bases. The CDR3 length is 12 residues. Looked up from germline, CDR1 is MDHEN and CDR2 is SYDVKM. The CDR3 nucleotides read TGTGCCAGCAGTTTAATAAAGGCTGAAGCTTTCTTT. Translating it yields CASSLIKAEAFF. Complete variable domain (other parts from reference TRBV28 and TRBJ1-1): DVKVTQSSRYLVKRTGEKVFLECVQDMDHENMFWYRQDPGLGLRLIYFSYDVKMKEKGDIPEGYSVSREKKERFSLILESASTNQTSMYLCASSLIKAEAFFGQGTRLTVV.

The table lists this clonotype with a count of one. The chain is built from TRBV20-1 and TRBJ2-7, with 9 bases that match TRBD2. The CDR3 is made up of 18 amino acids. The V gene's germline CDR1 is DFQATT and CDR2 SNEGSKA (reference sequence). The V segment lost 4 bases and the J segment 9 bases; nucleotides outside the gene matches: 25. The CDR3 loop reads CSATSRSGSRTDEGGQYF. The CDR3 nucleotides read TGCAGTGCTACTAGCCGTAGCGGGAGTCGCACCGACGAAGGGGGGCAGTACTTC.

V and J are TRBV5-4 and TRBJ2-1; 10 bases align to TRBD1. The CDR3 sequence is 15 residues long. V shed 4 bases and J 3 bases; nucleotides not matched to a gene: 4. The germline V gene has CDR1 SGHNT and CDR2 YYREEE (reference sequence). CDR3 region: CASSSDRGHYNEQFF. CDR3 nucleotides: TGTGCCAGCAGCAGTGACAGGGGGCACTACAATGAGCAGTTCTTC.